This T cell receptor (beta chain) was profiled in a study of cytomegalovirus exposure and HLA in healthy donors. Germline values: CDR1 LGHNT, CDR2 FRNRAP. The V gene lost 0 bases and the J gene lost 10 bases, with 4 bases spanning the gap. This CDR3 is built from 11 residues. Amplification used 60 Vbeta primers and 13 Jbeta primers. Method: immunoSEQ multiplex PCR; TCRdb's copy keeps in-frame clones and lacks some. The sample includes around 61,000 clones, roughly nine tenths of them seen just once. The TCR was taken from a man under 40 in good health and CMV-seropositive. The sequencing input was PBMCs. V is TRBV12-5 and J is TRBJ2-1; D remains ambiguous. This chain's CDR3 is CASGLVREQFF. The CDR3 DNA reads TGTGCTAGTGGTTTGGTACGGGAGCAGTTCTTC.